This TCR beta chain was documented in a study of spatial heterogeneity in lung cancer. The wider study: Combinations of a unique TCR and a UMI were tallied in raw reads, and on average each appeared more than ten times.

As to time point: sample taken at primary tumor resection. The cohort: some 70 early-stage, untreated non-small cell lung cancer patients. TCRdb used MiXCR to reprocess the 5' RACE reads, holding one entry per CDR3 protein. The data hold some 5,000 distinct CDR3 sequences, with around 7% observed a single time. Study outcomes and limitations: It was found that expanded intratumoral alpha and beta TCR counts tracked tumor mutation counts. Estimation of coverage gave values of roughly 6.9% for alpha and approximately 12% for beta chains in tumor T cells.

Trimming left V 4 bases short and J 4 bases short, with 10 bases between. Germline CDR1 and CDR2: KGHSH and LQKENI. The CDR3 runs to 14 residues. This clonotype was seen at least ten times. Its antigen is as yet unknown. The rearrangement links TRBV18 to TRBJ2-2; D ambiguous. The source was lung tumor tissue, collected at surgery. This TCR was recovered from a female donor with early-stage non-small cell lung cancer. CDR3 in amino acids: CASSRKESTGELFF. The CDR3 DNA follows: TGTGCCAGCTCACGAAAAGAGAGCACCGGGGAGCTGTTTTTT.